This T cell receptor (beta chain) is from a study of identical twins. CDR1 and CDR2 from the germline V gene are SGHDN and FVKESK. J gave up 2 bases and V 4 bases, and 8 bases lay outside the gene matches. The CDR3 is made up of 15 amino acids. MiXCR was run by TCRdb on the 5' RACE reads, yielding one entry per CDR3 protein. The data show hundreds of thousands of distinct CDR3 sequences, 8.5% to 9% seen once. These data are also associated with another study on yellow fever vaccine responses in identical twins.

The material sequenced was PBMCs. This chain uses TRBV14 with TRBJ2-7; 7 bases agree with TRBD1. This receptor was identified in a woman between 18 and 29 years old in good health. For the CDR3, the DNA is TGTGCCAGCAGCCTGGACAGGTTCCGAACCTACGAGCAGTACTTC. This encodes CASSLDRFRTYEQYF.